What follows are 26 T cell receptor beta chains derived from one specimen sequenced in a study of beta chain features in type 1 diabetes. Sequenced material consisted of expressed TCRB transcripts (all of the isolated RNA was reverse transcribed). Sequencing was performed with immunoSEQ multiplex PCR; in TCRdb, only in-frame clones are kept and a portion is missing. This repertoire shows 400,000 to 550,000 clones, roughly an eighth found once; its top ten account for more than 0.045%. What was sequenced was naive CD4+ T cells from blood. The receptor set was obtained from a young woman in good health.

This clone occurred a few times. This chain joins TRBV10-3 and TRBJ2-3, with 13 bases matching TRBD2. J lost 0 bases, V lost 6 bases, and 3 bases had no gene match. The CDR3 loop spans 16 amino acids. The germline gives CDR1 ENHRY, CDR2 SYGVKD. CDR3 bases: TGTGCCATCAGGCCGGGACTAGCGGGAAGCACAGATACGCAGTATTTT. Protein: CAIRPGLAGSTDTQYF.

This clone has only a few counts. The chain uses TRBV10-3 and TRBJ2-3; 7 positions agree with TRBD2. The V and J ends lost 8 bases and 5 bases, in that order; junction bases with no gene match: 7. The CDR3 is 13 amino acids. Germline V gene sequence: CDR1 ENHRY, CDR2 SYGVKD. This chain's CDR3 is CAIAAGAGDTQYF. DNA of the CDR3: TGTGCCATCGCGGCGGGAGCAGGAGATACGCAGTATTTT.

The chain combines TRBV2 with TRBJ2-7; 8 nucleotides agree with TRBD1. CDR3 length: 14 residues. Trimming removed 7 bases from V and 4 bases from J; junction bases left unmatched: 9. CDR1 and CDR2 from the germline V gene are SNHLY and FYNNEI. In DNA, the CDR3 is TGTGCCAGCACCGTCAGGGGGCGAAGTTACGAGCAGTACTTC. Protein sequence: CASTVRGRSYEQYF.

This clone was seen a handful of times. In DNA form, the CDR3 reads TGTGCCACAGGGCATAGCGGGAGGTACCAAGAGACCCAGTACTTC. Translation: CATGHSGRYQETQYF. V gene TRBV10-3 combines with J gene TRBJ2-5, with 10 bases fitting TRBD2. Germline lookup yields CDR1 ENHRY and CDR2 SYGVKD. This CDR3 has 15 residues. J lost 0 bases, V lost 10 bases, and 8 bases had no gene match.

The CDR3 here is CASGSGDEDTEAFF. CDR3 DNA: TGCGCCAGCGGGAGTGGGGACGAGGACACTGAAGCTTTCTTT. This sequence joins TRBV10-2 and TRBJ1-1; D may be TRBD1 (5 bases). V was cut by 8 bases and J by 3 bases, with 16 bases left in between. The CDR3 is 14 residues long. In germline, CDR1 is WSHSY, CDR2 SAAADI.

The chain recombines TRBV18 with TRBJ2-7; 7 nucleotides match TRBD1. There are 14 residues in the CDR3. Per germline, CDR1 KGHSH and CDR2 LQKENI. The V gene end was trimmed by 3 bases and the J gene end by 7 bases; junction bases not matched to a gene: 9. The CDR3 loop reads CASSPAQGSYEQYF. The CDR3 DNA reads TGTGCCAGCTCACCCGCACAGGGGAGTTATGAGCAGTACTTC.

The V gene is TRBV18, the J gene TRBJ1-5, with D perhaps TRBD1 (5 bases). Trimming shortened V by 6 bases and J by 0 bases, and 9 bases separated the two germline ends. The length of the CDR3 is 14 residues. Germline CDR1 KGHSH, CDR2 LQKENI. CDR3 sequence: CASSPGNSNQPQHF. The CDR3 DNA follows: TGTGCCAGCTCGCCAGGGAATAGCAATCAGCCCCAGCATTTT.

The J gene is TRBJ2-1, the V gene TRBV19; D not certain. The CDR3 sequence is 17 residues long. The ends were cut back, 6 bases at V and 6 bases at J, with 24 bases in the middle. Per germline, CDR1 LNHDA and CDR2 SQIVND (reference sequence). CDR3 sequence (DNA): TGTGCCAGTAGGAACCTTGGATATAGAGTAGGTCTCAATGAGCAGTTCTTC. Translating it yields CASRNLGYRVGLNEQFF.

This clone was observed a few times. The chain uses TRBV11-2 and TRBJ2-1, with D hard to call. Deletions cut 5 bases from V and 4 bases from J, with 15 bases between. CDR1 is SGHAT, CDR2 FQNNGV, per germline. The CDR3 length is 15 residues. In DNA form, the CDR3 reads TGTGCCAGCAGCCGTCAGCTATCCTTGTACAATGAGCAGTTCTTC. This encodes CASSRQLSLYNEQFF.

This clone was counted only a few times. CDR3 amino acids: CASSFQRGTETQYF. The CDR3 region has the DNA TGTGCCAGCAGCTTCCAGCGGGGAACAGAGACCCAGTACTTC. V gene TRBV7-2 combines with J gene TRBJ2-5; 7 bases are a match to TRBD2. The ends lost 3 bases at V and 4 bases at J; junction bases unmatched: 5. Looked up from germline, CDR1 is SGHTA and CDR2 is FQGNSA. The CDR3 has 14 residues.

This clone was counted only a few times. The chain carries TRBV29-1 and TRBJ1-3, with 8 bases identical to TRBD1. Per germline, CDR1 SQVTM and CDR2 ANQGSEA. V was pared by 7 bases and J by 0 bases, with 8 bases of the junction left unmatched. This CDR3 spans 15 amino acids. The CDR3 protein is CSAAKGTGSGNTIYF. The CDR3 DNA reads TGCAGCGCCGCCAAAGGGACAGGCTCTGGAAACACCATATATTTT.

V usage is TRBV6-5 and J usage is TRBJ2-2; possible D gene TRBD1, 5 bases. The V end lost 8 bases, the J end lost 0 bases, and 13 bases lay between the germline ends. There are 15 residues in the CDR3. Germline CDR1 reads MNHEY; CDR2 reads SVGAGI. The CDR3 DNA sequence: TGTGCCAGCCTGCAGTCGACAGCGAACACCGGGGAGCTGTTTTTT. As protein: CASLQSTANTGELFF.

In this sample, this clone turned up many times. The chain combines TRBV30 with TRBJ2-5, with D uncertain. The CDR3 loop spans 13 amino acids. V was clipped by 3 bases and J by 3 bases, with 11 bases between them. Germline assignment: CDR1 GTSNPN and CDR2 SVGIG (reference sequence). The CDR3, as DNA: TGTGCCTGGAGCCTACCCCCAAAAGAGACCCAGTACTTC. Translation: CAWSLPPKETQYF.

CDR3 in DNA: TGCGCCAGCAGCAAACAGGCGACCTCCTACGAGCAGTACTTC. This sequence encodes CASSKQATSYEQYF. This sequence joins TRBV5-1 and TRBJ2-7, with a tentative D call TRBD1 (5 bases). The germline V gene has CDR1 SGHRS and CDR2 YFSETQ. The CDR3 spans 14 residues. Trimming shortened V by 4 bases and J by 0 bases, and 11 bases separated the two germline ends.

Only a few counts were recorded for this clone. The chain carries TRBV7-2 and TRBJ2-7; TRBD1 aligns across 7 bases. The CDR3 is made up of 14 amino acids. Germline loops: CDR1 SGHTA, CDR2 FQGNSA. V lost 5 bases and J lost 3; bases outside the gene matches: 7. The CDR3 nucleotides are TGTGCCAGCAGCGACACCCCAGGGGGCTACGAGCAGTACGTC. Its translation: CASSDTPGGYEQYV.

The table lists this clone with many counts. The V and J genes are TRBV29-1 and TRBJ2-7, with D perhaps assigned TRBD1 or TRBD2 (6 bases each). Trimming removed 2 bases at V and 5 bases at J, with 19 bases between. The CDR3 has 15 amino acids. CDR1 is SQVTM, CDR2 ANQGSEA, per germline. The CDR3 reads CSVELPTGTGDEQYF. The CDR3 region has the DNA TGCAGCGTTGAATTGCCGACAGGCACGGGGGACGAGCAGTACTTC.

This clone appeared a few times. J is TRBJ2-1 and V is TRBV19, with 7 bases fitting TRBD2. Trimming took 3 bases from V and 0 from J; bases not matched to a gene: 2. Germline-derived CDR1 and CDR2 are LNHDA and SQIVND (reference sequence). The CDR3 spans 15 residues. The CDR3 DNA is TGTGCCAGTAGTATGAGGACTAGCTCCTACAATGAGCAGTTCTTC. Protein sequence: CASSMRTSSYNEQFF.

The sample holds a few counts of this clone. The junction departs from the called germline gene at one end, perhaps through a read error. The chain employs TRBV19 and TRBJ2-3; D unresolved. The CDR3 covers 13 residues. The germline CDR1 and CDR2 sequences are LNHDA and SQIVND (reference sequence). CDR3 loop: CARSIAPPDTQYF. The CDR3 bases are TGTGCCAGAAGTATCGCCCCACCGGATACGCAGTATTTT.

The V gene is TRBV7-2, the J gene TRBJ2-7; 12 bases match TRBD2. J lost 6 bases, V lost 3 bases, and 6 bases had no gene match. Germline CDR1 and CDR2: SGHTA and FQGNSA. The CDR3 spans 15 residues. CDR3 amino acids: CASSFLAGGPGEQYF. DNA for the CDR3: TGTGCCAGCAGCTTTCTAGCGGGAGGGCCTGGCGAGCAGTACTTC. The full variable domain, in which reference TRBV7-2 and TRBJ2-7 provide the parts outside the CDR3, is GAGVSQSPSNKVTEKGKDVELRCDPISGHTALYWYRQSLGQGLEFLIYFQGNSAPDKSGLPSDRFSAERTGGSVSTLTIQRTQQEDSAVYLCASSFLAGGPGEQYFGPGTRLTVT.

This clone was detected only a few times. The J gene is TRBJ2-7, the V gene TRBV5-4, with 7 positions matching TRBD1. Trimming at V came to 1 base and at J to 3 bases, leaving 4 bases not matched to a gene. The germline V gene has CDR1 SGHNT and CDR2 YYREEE (reference sequence). The CDR3 totals 14 residues. The DNA of the CDR3 is TGTGCCAGCAGCTTGATGGGACAGTTCTACGAGCAGTACTTC. Residues: CASSLMGQFYEQYF.

The V and J genes are TRBV28 and TRBJ2-7; 11 bases are a match to TRBD2. The CDR3 runs 15 residues. With V trimmed by 3 bases and J by 2 bases, 3 bases remained unmatched. From germline, CDR1 is MDHEN and CDR2 SYDVKM. CDR3 amino acids: CASSFKLAGAYEQYV. The CDR3 bases are TGTGCCAGCAGTTTTAAACTAGCGGGGGCCTACGAGCAGTACGTC.

This clone appeared a few times. V is TRBV9 and J is TRBJ2-1, with D tentatively TRBD1 or TRBD2 (5 bases each). This CDR3 comprises 15 residues. The V gene lost 2 bases and the J gene lost 9 bases, with 18 bases spanning the gap. Germline CDR1 is SGDLS and CDR2 is YYNGEE. In DNA form, the CDR3 reads TGTGCCAGCAGCGTTTCCGGGACGGAGATTTTTGAGCAGTTCTTC. Its protein product is CASSVSGTEIFEQFF.

This clone was counted many times. The chain recombines TRBV4-1 with TRBJ2-1; D remains unclear. V was cut by 1 base and J by 7 bases, with 11 bases left in between. The CDR3 extends over 14 amino acids. Germline V gene data show CDR1 as MGHRA and CDR2 as YSYEKL. CDR3 nucleotide sequence: TGCGCCAGCAGCCAAGTGGGTGCGGAAAATGAGCAGTTCTTC. Translated: CASSQVGAENEQFF.

V usage is TRBV19 and J usage is TRBJ2-7, with 9 bases lining up with TRBD1. Per the germline V gene, CDR1 is LNHDA and CDR2 is SQIVND (reference sequence). The junction had 6 bases not matched to a gene; V was cut back by 9 bases and J by 6 bases. This CDR3 region has 12 residues. The CDR3 bases are TGTGCCAGCAGACAGGGGGTCGGCGAGCAGTACTTC. Amino acids: CASRQGVGEQYF.

The rearrangement joins TRBV28 to TRBJ2-7; possible D gene TRBD1, 5 bases. Germline V gene data show CDR1 as MDHEN and CDR2 as SYDVKM. The CDR3 length is 11 residues. In DNA form, the CDR3 reads TGTGCGGCAGGGCGACCCTACGAGCAGTACGTC. Translating gives CAAGRPYEQYV.

This chain joins TRBV10-3 and TRBJ1-5; a weak D match, TRBD1 (5 bases). Germline lookup yields CDR1 ENHRY and CDR2 SYGVKD. The germline V and J ends were trimmed by 10 bases and 3 bases, with 16 bases remaining between them. This CDR3 spans 14 amino acids. The CDR3 DNA reads as TGTGCCACCTCAATGGGGCACGACAATCAGCCCCAGCATTTT. This gives the protein CATSMGHDNQPQHF.